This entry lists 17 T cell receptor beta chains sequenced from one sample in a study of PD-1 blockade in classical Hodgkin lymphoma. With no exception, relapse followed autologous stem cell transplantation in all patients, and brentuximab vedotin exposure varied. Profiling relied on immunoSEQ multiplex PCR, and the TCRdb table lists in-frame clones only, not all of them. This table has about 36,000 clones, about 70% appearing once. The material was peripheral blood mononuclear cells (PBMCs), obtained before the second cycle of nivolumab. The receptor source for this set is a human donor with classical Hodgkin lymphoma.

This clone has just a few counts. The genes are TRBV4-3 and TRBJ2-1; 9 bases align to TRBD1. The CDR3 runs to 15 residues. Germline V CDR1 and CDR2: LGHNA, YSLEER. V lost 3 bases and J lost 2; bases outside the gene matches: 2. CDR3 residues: CASSQGQGAYNEQFF. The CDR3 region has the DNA TGCGCCAGCAGCCAGGGACAGGGAGCCTACAATGAGCAGTTCTTC.

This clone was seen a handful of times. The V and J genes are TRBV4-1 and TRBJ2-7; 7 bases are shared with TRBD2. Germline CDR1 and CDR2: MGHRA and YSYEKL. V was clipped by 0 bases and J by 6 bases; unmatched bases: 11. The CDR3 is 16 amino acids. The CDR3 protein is CASSQEPGFTSAEQYF. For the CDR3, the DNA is TGCGCCAGCAGCCAAGAGCCCGGATTCACTAGCGCCGAGCAGTACTTC.

In DNA form, the CDR3 reads TGCGCCAGCAGCCGCCAACATTGGTTTACTAATGAAAAACTGTTTTTT. It specifies CASSRQHWFTNEKLFF. The V and J genes are TRBV4-1 and TRBJ1-4; D gene unclear. The CDR3 is 16 residues long. CDR1 and CDR2 from the germline V gene are MGHRA and YSYEKL. V was cut by 4 bases and J by 2 bases, with 14 bases left in between.

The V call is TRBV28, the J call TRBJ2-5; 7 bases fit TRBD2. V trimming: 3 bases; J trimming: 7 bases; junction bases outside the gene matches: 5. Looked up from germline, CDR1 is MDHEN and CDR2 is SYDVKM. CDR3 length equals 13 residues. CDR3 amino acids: CASSFRGSTTQYF. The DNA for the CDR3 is TGTGCCAGCAGTTTTCGCGGGAGTACGACCCAGTACTTC. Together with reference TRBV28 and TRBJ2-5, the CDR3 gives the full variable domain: DVKVTQSSRYLVKRTGEKVFLECVQDMDHENMFWYRQDPGLGLRLIYFSYDVKMKEKGDIPEGYSVSREKKERFSLILESASTNQTSMYLCASSFRGSTTQYFGPGTRLLVL.

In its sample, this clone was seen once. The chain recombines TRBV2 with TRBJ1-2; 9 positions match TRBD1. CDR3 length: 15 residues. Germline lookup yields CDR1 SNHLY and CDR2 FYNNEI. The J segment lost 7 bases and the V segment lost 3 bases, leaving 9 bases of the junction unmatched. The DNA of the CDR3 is TGTGCCAGCAGTGATTGGACAGGGGTATTTCCTGGCTACACCTTC. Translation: CASSDWTGVFPGYTF.

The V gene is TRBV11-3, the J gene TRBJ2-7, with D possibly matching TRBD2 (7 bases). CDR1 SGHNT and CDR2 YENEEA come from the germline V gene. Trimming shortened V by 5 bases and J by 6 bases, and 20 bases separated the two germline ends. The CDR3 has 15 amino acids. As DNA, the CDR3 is TGTGCCAGCAGCCCACTACCGGGGGGCCGATCCGAGCAGTACTTC. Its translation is CASSPLPGGRSEQYF.

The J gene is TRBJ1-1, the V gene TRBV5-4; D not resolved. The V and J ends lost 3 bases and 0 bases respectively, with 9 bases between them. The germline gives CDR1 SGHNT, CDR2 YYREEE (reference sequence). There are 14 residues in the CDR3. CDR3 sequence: CASSWENVNTEAFF. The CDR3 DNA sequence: TGTGCCAGCAGCTGGGAAAACGTGAACACTGAAGCTTTCTTT.

As DNA, the CDR3 is TGTGCCAGCAGCGAAGGACGGGATGGCTACACCTTC. Residues: CASSEGRDGYTF. The V call is TRBV6-6, the J call TRBJ1-2; D is uncertain. Between the trimmed V and J ends, which lost 6 bases and 6 bases, there was a span of 11 bases. The CDR3 is made up of 12 amino acids. Germline CDR1 is MNHNY and CDR2 is SVGAGI (reference sequence).

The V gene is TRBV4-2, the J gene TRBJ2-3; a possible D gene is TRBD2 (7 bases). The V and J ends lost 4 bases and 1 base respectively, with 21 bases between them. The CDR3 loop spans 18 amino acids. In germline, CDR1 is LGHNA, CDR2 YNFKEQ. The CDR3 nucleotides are TGTGCCAGCAGCCCATGGGGGGGGGCTGCTATCGGCACAGATACGCAGTATTTT. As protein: CASSPWGGAAIGTDTQYF.

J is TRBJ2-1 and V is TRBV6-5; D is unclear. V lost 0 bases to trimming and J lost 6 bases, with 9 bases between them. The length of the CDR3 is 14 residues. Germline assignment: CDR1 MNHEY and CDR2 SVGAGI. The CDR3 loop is CASSYSRPANEQFF. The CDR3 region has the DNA TGTGCCAGCAGTTACTCGCGCCCAGCCAATGAGCAGTTCTTC.

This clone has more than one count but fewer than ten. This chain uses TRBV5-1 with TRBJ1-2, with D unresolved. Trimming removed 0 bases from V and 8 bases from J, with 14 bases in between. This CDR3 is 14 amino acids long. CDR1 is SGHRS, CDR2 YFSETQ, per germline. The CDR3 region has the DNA TGCGCCAGCAGCTTGGTCATGGACGCGGGGGGCTACACCTTC. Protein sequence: CASSLVMDAGGYTF.

The CDR3 loop is CASSYSMFSAGNTQYF. CDR3 coding DNA: TGTGCCAGCAGTTACTCGATGTTTTCAGCGGGAAATACGCAGTATTTT. The chain joins TRBV6-5 to TRBJ2-3; 7 nucleotides agree with TRBD2. There are 16 residues in the CDR3. The J segment lost 7 bases and the V segment lost 0 bases, leaving 10 bases of the junction unmatched. Germline V lookup: CDR1 MNHEY, CDR2 SVGAGI.

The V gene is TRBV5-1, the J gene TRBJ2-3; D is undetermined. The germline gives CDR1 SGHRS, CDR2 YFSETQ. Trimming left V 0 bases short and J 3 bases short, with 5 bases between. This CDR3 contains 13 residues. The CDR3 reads CASSLGDTDTQYF. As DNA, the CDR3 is TGCGCCAGCAGCTTGGGGGATACAGATACGCAGTATTTT.

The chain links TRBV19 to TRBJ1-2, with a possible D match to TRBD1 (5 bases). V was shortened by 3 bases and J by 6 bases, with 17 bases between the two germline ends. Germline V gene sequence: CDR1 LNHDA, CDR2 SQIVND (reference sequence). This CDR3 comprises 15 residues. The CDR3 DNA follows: TGTGCCAGTAGTATGCCCTCACGGGGGGGAGATGGCTACACCTTC. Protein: CASSMPSRGGDGYTF. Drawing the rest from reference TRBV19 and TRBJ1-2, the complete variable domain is DGGITQSPKYLFRKEGQNVTLSCEQNLNHDAMYWYRQDPGQGLRLIYYSQIVNDFQKGDIAEGYSVSREKKESFPLTVTSAQKNPTAFYLCASSMPSRGGDGYTFGSGTRLTVV.

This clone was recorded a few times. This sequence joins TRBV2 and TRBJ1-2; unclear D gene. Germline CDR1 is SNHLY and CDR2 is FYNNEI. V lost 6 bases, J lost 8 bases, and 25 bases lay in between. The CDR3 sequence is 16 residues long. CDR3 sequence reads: CASSRSFWTGKGGYTF. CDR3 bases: TGTGCCAGCAGCCGCTCGTTTTGGACGGGAAAGGGAGGCTACACCTTC.

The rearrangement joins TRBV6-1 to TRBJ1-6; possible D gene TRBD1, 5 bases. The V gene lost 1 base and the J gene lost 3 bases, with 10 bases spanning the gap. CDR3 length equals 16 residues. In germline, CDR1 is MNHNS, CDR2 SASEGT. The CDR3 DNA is TGTGCCAGCAGTGAAGTGAGGGGCCGCTATAATTCACCCCTCCACTTT. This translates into CASSEVRGRYNSPLHF.

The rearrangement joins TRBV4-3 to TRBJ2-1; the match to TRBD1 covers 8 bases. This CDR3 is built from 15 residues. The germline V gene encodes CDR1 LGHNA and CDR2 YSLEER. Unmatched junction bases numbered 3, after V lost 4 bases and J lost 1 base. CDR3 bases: TGCGCCAGCAGCCCGCAGGGGGCTTCCTACAATGAGCAGTTCTTC. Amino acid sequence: CASSPQGASYNEQFF.